These 28 T cell receptor beta chains came from one sample sequenced in a study of pediatric ulcerative colitis. Sequencing used immunoSEQ multiplex PCR; TCRdb keeps in-frame clones, though not all of them. The data contain under 70,000 clones, about 89% of them singletons. Sequencing was carried out using blood. The source of these receptors is a boy aged 5-17 years who was a control in a study of pediatric ulcerative colitis.

The chain uses TRBV2 and TRBJ1-4, with TRBD1 matching over 8 bases. CDR3 size: 15 residues. The germline V gene encodes CDR1 SNHLY and CDR2 FYNNEI. V shed 6 bases and J 8 bases; nucleotides not matched to a gene: 11. CDR3 amino acids: CASRGTSGGREKLFF. Written as DNA, the CDR3 is TGTGCCAGCAGGGGAACCTCAGGGGGCCGCGAAAAACTGTTTTTT. The variable domain in full, completed from reference TRBV2 and TRBJ1-4, reads EPEVTQTPSHQVTQMGQEVILRCVPISNHLYFYWYRQILGQKVEFLVSFYNNEISEKSEIFDDQFSVERPDGSNFTLKIRSTKLEDSAMYFCASRGTSGGREKLFFGSGTQLSVL.

This clone showed up just a few times. CDR3 bases: TGTGCCAGCAGTTTATGGGAAGGGGACCTCTACGAGCAGTACTTC. Amino acids: CASSLWEGDLYEQYF. The chain recombines TRBV28 with TRBJ2-7; D could derive from TRBD1 or TRBD2 (5 bases each). CDR1 and CDR2 from the germline V gene are MDHEN and SYDVKM. The CDR3 contains 15 residues. Trimming shortened V by 0 bases and J by 3 bases, and 12 bases separated the two germline ends.

In its sample, this clone was seen once. The chain carries TRBV28 and TRBJ2-4; unclear D gene. CDR3 length: 14 residues. Per the germline V gene, CDR1 is MDHEN and CDR2 is SYDVKM. Trimming stripped 8 bases from V and 3 bases from J, with 14 bases between. The CDR3 region has the DNA TGTGCCAGCGTCTCCGCCGGTTTCAAAAACATTCAGTACTTC. Its protein product is CASVSAGFKNIQYF.

The chain links TRBV7-9 to TRBJ2-3; weak D call: TRBD2 (6 bases). CDR3 length equals 13 residues. Germline V gives CDR1 SEHNR, CDR2 FQNEAQ (reference sequence). Trimming pared 10 bases from V and 4 bases from J, leaving 15 bases between. CDR3 region: CATRPGEADTQYF. In DNA form, the CDR3 reads TGTGCCACCCGGCCGGGAGAGGCAGATACGCAGTATTTT.

The genes are TRBV6-1 and TRBJ1-5; D call uncertain. The V end was cut by 0 bases, the J end by 0 bases, with 6 bases between. Germline CDR1 is MNHNS and CDR2 is SASEGT. This CDR3 is built from 15 residues. CDR3: CASSEAYSSNQPQHF. The CDR3 coding sequence is TGTGCCAGCAGTGAAGCCTACAGTAGCAATCAGCCCCAGCATTTT.

The V gene is TRBV7-9, the J gene TRBJ2-1; no firm D call. This CDR3 has 13 amino acids. The V gene's germline CDR1 is SEHNR and CDR2 FQNEAQ (reference sequence). V was trimmed by 4 bases and J by 8 bases, leaving 12 bases between them. Written as DNA, the CDR3 is TGTGCCAGCAGCTCGTCCCAGGCCCATGAGCAGTTCTTC. The encoded protein is CASSSSQAHEQFF.

This clone was counted once. One end of the junction is discordant with germline, which a read error may explain. The V gene is TRBV7-7, the J gene TRBJ2-5; TRBD2 agrees at 12 bases. CDR3 length: 16 residues. Germline V gene data show CDR1 as SSHAT and CDR2 as FNYEAQ (reference sequence). CDR3 amino acids: CASSLSSGRAAETQYF. CDR3 in DNA: TGTGCTAGCAGCCTCTCTAGCGGGAGGGCCGCAGAGACCCAGTACTTC.

The CDR3 region has the DNA TGCAGCGTTGCTGGGAGCTCCTACGAGCAGTACTTC. Translating it yields CSVAGSSYEQYF. The V gene is TRBV29-1, the J gene TRBJ2-7; weak D call: TRBD2 (5 bases). V was cut by 4 bases and J by 0 bases, with 7 bases left in between. In germline, CDR1 is SQVTM, CDR2 ANQGSEA. The CDR3 spans 12 residues.

The chain is built from TRBV6-1 and TRBJ2-7; 8 bases line up with TRBD2. The germline CDR1 and CDR2 sequences are MNHNS and SASEGT. The CDR3 is 16 amino acids. The V segment lost 2 bases and the J segment 6 bases; nucleotides outside the gene matches: 12. This CDR3 is CASSELGLVTPGEQYF. The DNA for the CDR3 is TGTGCCAGCAGTGAATTGGGACTAGTGACCCCGGGCGAGCAGTACTTC.

V gene TRBV28 combines with J gene TRBJ2-1, with TRBD2 identical over 12 bases. V lost 7 bases, J lost 9 bases, and 10 bases stayed unmatched. This CDR3 has 15 residues. Germline values: CDR1 MDHEN, CDR2 SYDVKM. The CDR3 DNA reads TGTGCCAGCACCCTGACTAGCGGGAGTTCTGGTGAGCAGTTCTTC. This gives the protein CASTLTSGSSGEQFF.

The CDR3 spells CASSPNHSTDTQYF. CDR3 nucleotides: TGTGCCAGCAGCCCAAATCATAGCACAGATACGCAGTATTTT. The rearrangement uses TRBV7-2 and TRBJ2-3; D is undetermined. V was pared by 5 bases and J by 0 bases, with 9 bases between. The CDR3 loop spans 14 amino acids. The germline gives CDR1 SGHTA, CDR2 FQGNSA. Full variable domain (rest looked up from reference TRBV7-2 and TRBJ2-3): GAGVSQSPSNKVTEKGKDVELRCDPISGHTALYWYRQSLGQGLEFLIYFQGNSAPDKSGLPSDRFSAERTGGSVSTLTIQRTQQEDSAVYLCASSPNHSTDTQYFGPGTRLTVL.

This clone has a single count. The chain joins TRBV7-3 to TRBJ1-2; 9 bases fit TRBD1. The CDR3 extends over 17 amino acids. In germline, CDR1 is SGHTA, CDR2 FQGTGA. Trimming removed 1 base from V and 4 bases from J; junction bases left unmatched: 10. As DNA, the CDR3 is TGTGCCAGCAGCTTAAAAAGGATCGGGACAGGGTTCTATGGCTACACCTTC. It translates to CASSLKRIGTGFYGYTF.

V is TRBV27 and J is TRBJ2-7; TRBD2 agrees at 10 bases. From germline, CDR1 is MNHEY and CDR2 SMNVEV (reference sequence). The CDR3 totals 15 residues. With V trimmed by 3 bases and J by 3 bases, 5 bases remained unmatched. DNA for the CDR3: TGTGCCAGCAGTTTCAGTCTAGCGGGAGACTACGAGCAGTACTTC. It yields the protein CASSFSLAGDYEQYF.

The chain has TRBV6-1 and TRBJ2-7; D might be TRBD1 or TRBD2, each matching 5 bases. V lost 3 bases and J lost 3, with 9 bases in between. Germline CDR1 MNHNS, CDR2 SASEGT. This CDR3 has 13 amino acids. The CDR3 DNA follows: TGTGCCAGCAGTGAGGGAGACAGCTACGAGCAGTACTTC. It is translated as CASSEGDSYEQYF.

The gene calls are TRBV7-2 and TRBJ2-1; 9 bases agree with TRBD2. Germline assignment: CDR1 SGHTA and CDR2 FQGNSA. CDR3 length: 16 residues. The V gene end was trimmed by 5 bases and the J gene end by 4 bases; junction bases not matched to a gene: 9. The CDR3 DNA sequence: TGTGCCAGCAGCCCATTTAGCGGGGGAATGTACAATGAGCAGTTCTTC. This translates into CASSPFSGGMYNEQFF.

This rearrangement joins TRBV7-2 to TRBJ2-6; TRBD1 might be the D (6 bases). The CDR3 is 15 residues long. Germline values: CDR1 SGHTA, CDR2 FQGNSA. V lost 5 bases and J 1 base, leaving 9 bases between the germline ends. The CDR3 DNA reads as TGTGCCAGCAGCACTACAGGGTCTGGGGCCAACGTCCTGACTTTC. Translating gives CASSTTGSGANVLTF.

This rearrangement joins TRBV27 to TRBJ2-3, with TRBD2 matching over 10 bases. Germline V CDR1 and CDR2: MNHEY, SMNVEV (reference sequence). The J segment lost 5 bases and the V segment lost 6 bases, leaving 8 bases of the junction unmatched. This CDR3 comprises 15 residues. CDR3 sequence: CASSRAGGQGDTQYF. In DNA form, the CDR3 reads TGTGCCAGCAGCAGAGCGGGGGGGCAGGGAGATACGCAGTATTTT.

J is TRBJ1-4 and V is TRBV19, with 7 bases lining up with TRBD1. The CDR3 spans 15 residues. CDR1 is LNHDA and CDR2 is SQIVND in the germline V gene (reference sequence). V gave up 4 bases and J gave up 5 bases; unmatched junction bases: 7. The CDR3 protein is CASSTGQLSNEKLFF. DNA for the CDR3: TGTGCCAGTAGTACGGGACAGTTATCGAATGAAAAACTGTTTTTT.

The rearrangement uses TRBV5-5 and TRBJ1-4; 9 nucleotides line up with TRBD1. This CDR3 is 15 amino acids long. Germline V CDR1 and CDR2: SGHKS, YYEKEE (reference sequence). Unmatched junction bases numbered 6, after V lost 2 bases and J lost 7 bases. The CDR3 DNA follows: TGTGCCAGCAGCTTCTTCACAGGGGGCATTGAAAAACTGTTTTTT. This encodes CASSFFTGGIEKLFF.

CDR3 in DNA: TGTGCCAGCAGCTCCCCCGGGACAGGGGCGTACGAGCAGTACTTC. Protein product: CASSSPGTGAYEQYF. The genes are TRBV7-2 and TRBJ2-7; 10 nucleotides match TRBD1. This CDR3 has 15 amino acids. Germline CDR1 reads SGHTA; CDR2 reads FQGNSA. J was trimmed by 4 bases and V by 4 bases; bases with no gene match: 7.

The chain carries TRBV28 and TRBJ1-1; possibly TRBD1 for D (6 bases). CDR1 MDHEN and CDR2 SYDVKM come from the germline V gene. There are 13 residues in the CDR3. V was trimmed by 7 bases and J by 5 bases, leaving 14 bases between them. CDR3 protein: CASIAQGSTEAFF. CDR3 nucleotide sequence: TGTGCCAGCATTGCACAGGGTAGTACTGAAGCTTTCTTT.

The table lists this clone with a count of one. This chain joins TRBV7-8 and TRBJ2-3; 8 nucleotides line up with TRBD2. Looked up from germline, CDR1 is SGHVS and CDR2 is FQNEAQ. The V gene end was trimmed by 4 bases and the J gene end by 3 bases; junction bases not matched to a gene: 6. The CDR3 extends over 15 amino acids. This CDR3 reads CASSSERGRTDTQYF. In nucleotides, the CDR3 is TGTGCCAGCAGCTCTGAGCGGGGGCGGACAGATACGCAGTATTTT.

The chain is built from TRBV14 and TRBJ2-7, with D perhaps TRBD2 (5 bases). The germline V gene has CDR1 SGHDN and CDR2 FVKESK. V lost 0 bases and J lost 7, with 16 bases in between. There are 15 residues in the CDR3. In nucleotides, the CDR3 is TGTGCCAGCAGCCAAGATGGTGGAGGAGCCAGGGAGCAGTACTTC. This encodes CASSQDGGGAREQYF. The entire variable domain, with the rest obtained from reference TRBV14 and TRBJ2-7, is as follows: EAGVTQFPSHSVIEKGQTVTLRCDPISGHDNLYWYRRVMGKEIKFLLHFVKESKQDESGMPNNRFLAERTGGTYSTLKVQPAELEDSGVYFCASSQDGGGAREQYFGPGTRLTVT.

The V call is TRBV28, the J call TRBJ2-3, with TRBD2 matching over 7 bases. Trimming cost V 3 bases and J 5 bases; bases outside gene matches: 5. Germline V gene lookup returns CDR1 MDHEN and CDR2 SYDVKM. There are 14 residues in the CDR3. This CDR3 is CASSLSGAGDTQYF. The CDR3 coding sequence is TGTGCCAGCAGTTTGAGCGGGGCGGGAGATACGCAGTATTTT.

The DNA for the CDR3 is TGTGCCAGCAGCTTAACCGGGACAGGCGACTATGGCTACACCTTC. Its protein is CASSLTGTGDYGYTF. This rearrangement joins TRBV7-3 to TRBJ1-2, with 8 bases fitting TRBD1. This CDR3 has 15 amino acids. CDR1 and CDR2 from the germline V gene are SGHTA and FQGTGA. V gave up 0 bases and J gave up 3 bases; unmatched junction bases: 3.

This sequence joins TRBV11-1 and TRBJ2-3; D gene uncertain. The germline V gene encodes CDR1 SGHAT and CDR2 FQDESV (reference sequence). Trimming took off 4 bases at V and 9 bases at J, with 14 bases between the two ends. CDR3 length: 13 residues. DNA of the CDR3: TGTGCCAGCAGCTCCTTCCCCCTTGGGACGCAGTATTTT. The encoded protein is CASSSFPLGTQYF.

The chain is built from TRBV5-6 and TRBJ2-7; 7 positions match TRBD1. The germline gives CDR1 SGHDT, CDR2 YYEEEE. CDR3 length: 13 amino acids. The ends lost 5 bases at V and 3 bases at J; junction bases unmatched: 5. The CDR3 region is CASSPTGSYEQYF. In DNA form, the CDR3 reads TGTGCCAGCAGTCCGACAGGGAGCTACGAGCAGTACTTC.

This clone has only one observation. The chain couples TRBV19 to TRBJ1-3; no clear D. CDR1 LNHDA and CDR2 SQIVND come from the germline V gene (reference sequence). V dropped 5 bases and J dropped 3 bases, with 11 bases sitting between them. CDR3 length: 14 residues. CDR3 loop: CASSRVGIGNTIYF. CDR3 DNA sequence: TGTGCCAGTAGTCGCGTGGGGATTGGAAACACCATATATTTT.